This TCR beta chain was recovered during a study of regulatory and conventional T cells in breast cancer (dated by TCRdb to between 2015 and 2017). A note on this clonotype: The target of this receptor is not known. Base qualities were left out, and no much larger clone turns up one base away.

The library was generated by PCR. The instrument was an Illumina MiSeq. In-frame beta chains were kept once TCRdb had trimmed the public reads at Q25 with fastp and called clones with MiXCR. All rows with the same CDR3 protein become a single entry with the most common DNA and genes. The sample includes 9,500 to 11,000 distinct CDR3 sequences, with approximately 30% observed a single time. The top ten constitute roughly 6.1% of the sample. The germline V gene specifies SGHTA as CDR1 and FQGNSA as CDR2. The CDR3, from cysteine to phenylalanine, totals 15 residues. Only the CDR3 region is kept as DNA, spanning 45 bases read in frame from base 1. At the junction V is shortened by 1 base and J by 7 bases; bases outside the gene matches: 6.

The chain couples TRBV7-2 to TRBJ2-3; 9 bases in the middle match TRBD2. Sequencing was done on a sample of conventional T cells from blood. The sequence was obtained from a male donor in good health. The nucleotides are TGTGCCAGCAGCTTAGGGCGGGGGGGCGTTTATACGCAGTATTTT. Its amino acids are CASSLGRGGVYTQYF. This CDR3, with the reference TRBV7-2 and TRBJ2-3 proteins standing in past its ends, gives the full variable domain GAGVSQSPSNKVTEKGKDVELRCDPISGHTALYWYRQSLGQGLEFLIYFQGNSAPDKSGLPSDRFSAERTGGSVSTLTIQRTQQEDSAVYLCASSLGRGGVYTQYFGPGTRLTVL.